Shown below are 30 T cell receptor beta chains from a single sample sequenced in a study of blood T cell repertoires in COVID-19 (dated by TCRdb to 2020 to 2022). The library was obtained by the immunoSEQ multiplex PCR assay. Drawn from immuneACCESS, this table holds only the in-frame rearrangements with V and J called that TCRdb kept. Clones are partly lost; checked studies trace under half to an unresolved V gene and leave the rest unexplained. For this sample there are about 170,000 clones; roughly 88% appear just once. The ten largest clonotypes hold around 8.4% of the sample. Input material: peripheral blood. The receptors derive from a woman at least 80 years old with active or convalescent COVID-19.

CDR3 residues: CASSLDNEQFF. Written as DNA, the CDR3 is TGCGCCAGCAGCCTTGACAATGAGCAGTTCTTC. The V gene is TRBV5-1, the J gene TRBJ2-1; D is unclear. CDR3 length equals 11 residues. Per germline, CDR1 SGHRS and CDR2 YFSETQ. V was cut by 4 bases and J by 5 bases, with 4 bases left in between.

The V gene is TRBV7-2, the J gene TRBJ1-4, with a tentative D call TRBD1 (5 bases). CDR3 length: 15 residues. The V gene's germline CDR1 is SGHTA and CDR2 FQGNSA. V lost 5 bases to trimming and J lost 5 bases, with 15 bases between them. CDR3 sequence (DNA): TGTGCCAGCAGCCTAGGGCAGGGTTTAAATGAAAAACTGTTTTTT. This gives the protein CASSLGQGLNEKLFF. The full variable domain, completed using reference TRBV7-2 and TRBJ1-4, is GAGVSQSPSNKVTEKGKDVELRCDPISGHTALYWYRQSLGQGLEFLIYFQGNSAPDKSGLPSDRFSAERTGGSVSTLTIQRTQQEDSAVYLCASSLGQGLNEKLFFGSGTQLSVL.

The chain combines TRBV27 with TRBJ1-5, with 8 positions matching TRBD1. CDR1 and CDR2 from the germline V gene are MNHEY and SMNVEV (reference sequence). V lost 5 bases, J lost 4 bases, and 7 bases stayed unmatched. The CDR3 consists of 15 residues. CDR3 sequence (DNA): TGTGCCAGCAGTGCCACTCAGGGGGCGAATCAGCCCCAGCATTTT. It encodes CASSATQGANQPQHF.

The J gene is TRBJ1-3, the V gene TRBV3-1 (or the pseudogene TRBV3-2); D gene unclear. Germline CDR1 reads LGHDT; CDR2 reads YNNKEL (reference sequence). The CDR3 is made up of 15 amino acids. V was trimmed by 1 base and J by 0 bases, leaving 7 bases between them. The CDR3 DNA sequence: TGTGCCAGCAGCCAAGCAGGTAACTCTGGAAACACCATATATTTT. Its protein is CASSQAGNSGNTIYF.

This clone has a single count. This rearrangement joins TRBV19 to TRBJ1-1, with TRBD1 as a possible D gene (5 bases). CDR3 length: 14 amino acids. The V and J ends lost 3 bases and 4 bases respectively, with 12 bases between them. Germline CDR1 and CDR2: LNHDA and SQIVND (reference sequence). CDR3 protein: CASSMAGLRTEAFF. In DNA, the CDR3 is TGTGCCAGTAGTATGGCAGGGCTGCGCACTGAAGCTTTCTTT.

The chain uses TRBV9 and TRBJ2-3, with TRBD1 matching 12 bases. The CDR3 runs 16 residues. Germline lookup yields CDR1 SGDLS and CDR2 YYNGEE. V lost 0 bases, J lost 7 bases, and 6 bases stayed unmatched. The DNA for the CDR3 is TGTGCCAGCAGCGTAGTAGGGACAGGGGGCGGGAATACGCAGTATTTT. It encodes CASSVVGTGGGNTQYF.

This chain connects TRBV5-1 to TRBJ2-6; D is possibly TRBD1 (6 bases). The V gene's germline CDR1 is SGHRS and CDR2 YFSETQ. The CDR3 spans 16 residues. The V end lost 8 bases, the J end lost 0 bases, and 15 bases lay between the germline ends. DNA of the CDR3: TGCGCCAGTTTTGTCCAACAGGGCTCTGGGGCCAACGTCCTGACTTTC. This translates into CASFVQQGSGANVLTF. Drawing the rest from reference TRBV5-1 and TRBJ2-6, the complete variable domain is KAGVTQTPRYLIKTRGQQVTLSCSPISGHRSVSWYQQTPGQGLQFLFEYFSETQRNKGNFPGRFSGRQFSNSRSEMNVSTLELGDSALYLCASFVQQGSGANVLTFGAGSRLTVL.

The chain uses TRBV5-4 and TRBJ2-3; no definite D call. Deletions cut 1 base from V and 2 bases from J, with 5 bases between. This CDR3 comprises 13 residues. The germline V gene has CDR1 SGHNT and CDR2 YYREEE (reference sequence). The CDR3 loop reads CASSLQVTDTQYF. DNA of the CDR3: TGTGCCAGCAGCTTGCAGGTCACAGATACGCAGTATTTT.

The V gene is TRBV10-3, the J gene TRBJ1-1; 9 nucleotides agree with TRBD1. The germline V gene has CDR1 ENHRY and CDR2 SYGVKD. V shed 2 bases and J 5 bases; nucleotides not matched to a gene: 3. There are 14 residues in the CDR3. The CDR3 protein is CAISEGDRATEAFF. CDR3 nucleotide sequence: TGTGCCATCAGTGAGGGGGACAGGGCGACTGAAGCTTTCTTT.

V usage is TRBV6-5 and J usage is TRBJ1-3; TRBD1 matches at 8 bases. Germline CDR1 reads MNHEY; CDR2 reads SVGAGI. Trimming removed 4 bases from V and 4 bases from J; junction bases left unmatched: 6. The CDR3 consists of 15 residues. This CDR3 reads CASSSAGQGGNTIYF. In DNA, the CDR3 is TGTGCCAGCAGTTCAGCCGGACAGGGAGGAAACACCATATATTTT.

The rearrangement links TRBV5-1 to TRBJ1-3; D possibly corresponds to TRBD1 (5 bases). Germline lookup yields CDR1 SGHRS and CDR2 YFSETQ. With 4 bases removed from V and 9 bases from J, the gap between germline ends came to 11 bases. This CDR3 is built from 12 residues. The CDR3 DNA sequence: TGCGCCAGCAGCCAGGACACGACCACCATATATTTT. This encodes CASSQDTTTIYF. Based on the CDR3 plus reference TRBV5-1 and TRBJ1-3, the full variable domain is KAGVTQTPRYLIKTRGQQVTLSCSPISGHRSVSWYQQTPGQGLQFLFEYFSETQRNKGNFPGRFSGRQFSNSRSEMNVSTLELGDSALYLCASSQDTTTIYFGEGSWLTVV.

The rearrangement uses TRBV9 and TRBJ1-1; TRBD1 agrees at 7 bases. The CDR3 length is 15 residues. The germline gives CDR1 SGDLS, CDR2 YYNGEE. J was trimmed by 2 bases and V by 5 bases; bases with no gene match: 9. CDR3 protein: CASSPRDRENTEAFF. Written as DNA, the CDR3 is TGTGCCAGCAGTCCCCGGGACAGAGAAAACACTGAAGCTTTCTTT.

The rearrangement uses TRBV6-2 or TRBV6-3 and TRBJ2-7; D is possibly TRBD1 (6 bases). CDR3 size: 13 residues. With 6 bases removed from V and 1 base from J, the gap between germline ends came to 10 bases. Germline CDR1 MNHEY, CDR2 SVGEGT. CDR3 DNA sequence: TGTGCCAGCAGCTATGGACAGTCCTACGAGCAGTACTTC. Translated: CASSYGQSYEQYF.

The chain has TRBV7-3 and TRBJ2-3; 13 nucleotides match TRBD2. After removal of 1 base from V and 7 bases from J, the junction contained 5 bases not matched to a gene. This CDR3 is built from 16 residues. The germline gives CDR1 SGHTA, CDR2 FQGTGA. The CDR3: CASSLRTSGGPNTQYF. Here the CDR3 DNA reads TGTGCCAGCAGCTTAAGGACTAGCGGGGGACCGAATACGCAGTATTTT.

The rearrangement joins TRBV30 to TRBJ2-7; 11 positions agree with TRBD2. V shed 6 bases, J shed 3 bases, and the junction held 7 bases outside the gene matches. This CDR3 is 14 amino acids long. Per the germline V gene, CDR1 is GTSNPN and CDR2 is SVGIG (reference sequence). DNA for the CDR3: TGTGCCTGCTGGGGGACTAGCGGCTTCTACGAGCAGTACTTC. Amino acids: CACWGTSGFYEQYF.

The V gene is TRBV18, the J gene TRBJ2-1; 10 bases map to TRBD1. With 8 bases clipped from V and 0 bases from J, the junction kept 10 bases outside the gene matches. Germline V lookup: CDR1 KGHSH, CDR2 LQKENI. This CDR3 comprises 17 residues. The DNA for the CDR3 is TGTGCCAGCACCAAGTCGGGACAGGGGAGCTCCTACAATGAGCAGTTCTTC. This gives the protein CASTKSGQGSSYNEQFF.

The chain uses TRBV7-2 and TRBJ2-1, with D possibly TRBD1 on 6 matching bases. V was pared by 5 bases and J by 8 bases, with 16 bases between. Germline V gene lookup returns CDR1 SGHTA and CDR2 FQGNSA. The CDR3 extends over 14 amino acids. The CDR3 loop is CASSRIRRGHEQFF. The CDR3 DNA reads TGTGCCAGCAGCCGGATCCGCAGGGGTCATGAGCAGTTCTTC. The complete variable domain, with remaining parts taken from reference TRBV7-2 and TRBJ2-1, reads GAGVSQSPSNKVTEKGKDVELRCDPISGHTALYWYRQSLGQGLEFLIYFQGNSAPDKSGLPSDRFSAERTGGSVSTLTIQRTQQEDSAVYLCASSRIRRGHEQFFGPGTRLTVL.

This clone was seen just once. The genes are TRBV30 and TRBJ1-6; maybe TRBD1 (5 bases). V dropped 0 bases and J dropped 9 bases, with 15 bases sitting between them. Germline values: CDR1 GTSNPN, CDR2 SVGIG (reference sequence). This CDR3 contains 15 residues. This CDR3 is CAWSVPGQGGSPLHF. CDR3 coding DNA: TGTGCCTGGAGTGTACCAGGGCAGGGAGGTTCACCCCTCCACTTT. Full variable domain (rest looked up from reference TRBV30 and TRBJ1-6): SQTIHQWPATLVQPVGSPLSLECTVEGTSNPNLYWYRQAAGRGLQLLFYSVGIGQISSEVPQNLSASRPQDRQFILSSKKLLLSDSGFYLCAWSVPGQGGSPLHFGNGTRLTVT.

The V and J genes are TRBV20-1 and TRBJ2-7; 7 bases are a match to TRBD1. Germline V gene lookup returns CDR1 DFQATT and CDR2 SNEGSKA (reference sequence). V shed 3 bases and J 5 bases; nucleotides not matched to a gene: 10. CDR3 size: 14 residues. CDR3: CSASYKGAIDEQYF. CDR3 coding DNA: TGCAGTGCTAGTTATAAGGGGGCTATAGACGAGCAGTACTTC.

CDR3 in DNA: TGCGCCAGCAGTCGGGACAGGGGCGCTTTCAATGAGCAGTTCTTC. Translating gives CASSRDRGAFNEQFF. The chain is built from TRBV5-1 and TRBJ2-1, with 10 bases aligning to TRBD1. V gave up 5 bases and J gave up 6 bases; unmatched junction bases: 8. CDR1 is SGHRS, CDR2 YFSETQ, per germline. The CDR3 has 15 residues.

V and J are TRBV27 and TRBJ1-5; tentatively, D is TRBD1 (6 bases). Germline CDR1 reads MNHEY; CDR2 reads SMNVEV (reference sequence). Trimming left V 3 bases short and J 4 bases short, with 10 bases between. There are 14 residues in the CDR3. The CDR3 nucleotides are TGTGCCAGCAGTTTGGGTACAGGGAATCAGCCCCAGCATTTT. Protein: CASSLGTGNQPQHF.

J is TRBJ1-4 and V is TRBV3-1 (or the pseudogene TRBV3-2); D ambiguous. Germline lookup yields CDR1 LGHDT and CDR2 YNNKEL (reference sequence). This CDR3 region has 13 residues. The germline V and J ends were trimmed by 3 bases and 8 bases, with 10 bases remaining between them. The CDR3 bases are TGTGCCAGCAGCCAGGGTCTCAGGGAAAAACTGTTTTTT. This sequence encodes CASSQGLREKLFF.

Points on this clone: A read error may account for a junction end that differs from germline. V usage is TRBV7-7 and J usage is TRBJ2-2; D is uncertain. CDR3 length: 16 residues. Germline CDR1 and CDR2: SSHAT and FNYEAQ (reference sequence). DNA of the CDR3: TGTGCTAGCAGCTCCATGGCAGGCGCGAACACCGGGGAGCTGTTTTTT. This gives the protein CASSSMAGANTGELFF.

The chain recombines TRBV7-2 with TRBJ2-3; 14 nucleotides line up with TRBD2. The CDR3 is made up of 15 amino acids. CDR1 SGHTA and CDR2 FQGNSA come from the germline V gene. With V trimmed by 5 bases and J by 13 bases, 11 bases remained unmatched. CDR3 nucleotide sequence: TGTGCCAGCAGCCCCGGACTAGCGGGGGGCGTAGATGAGTATTTT. This sequence encodes CASSPGLAGGVDEYF.

This clone has only one observation. The chain couples TRBV18 to TRBJ2-2; 8 bases line up with TRBD2. The V segment lost 3 bases and the J segment 1 base; nucleotides outside the gene matches: 4. Germline V gene sequence: CDR1 KGHSH, CDR2 LQKENI. The CDR3 loop spans 16 amino acids. The chain's CDR3 is CASSPGTRLNTGELFF. DNA of the CDR3: TGTGCCAGCTCACCCGGGACTAGGCTGAACACCGGGGAGCTGTTTTTT. The whole variable domain, remainder taken from reference TRBV18 and TRBJ2-2, is NAGVMQNPRHLVRRRGQEARLRCSPMKGHSHVYWYRQLPEEGLKFMVYLQKENIIDESGMPKERFSAEFPKEGPSILRIQQVVRGDSAAYFCASSPGTRLNTGELFFGEGSRLTVL.

The rearrangement links TRBV9 to TRBJ2-5, with TRBD2 matching over 13 bases. The J segment lost 5 bases and the V segment lost 0 bases, leaving 4 bases of the junction unmatched. The CDR3 has 16 residues. CDR1 and CDR2 from the germline V gene are SGDLS and YYNGEE. The CDR3 protein is CASSVVGTSGVETQYF. CDR3 DNA: TGTGCCAGCAGCGTAGTCGGGACTAGCGGGGTTGAGACCCAGTACTTC.

The chain carries TRBV18 and TRBJ1-2; the D gene is possibly TRBD1 (5 bases). The CDR3 consists of 14 residues. The germline V gene has CDR1 KGHSH and CDR2 LQKENI. V lost 3 bases and J lost 4, with 12 bases in between. The CDR3 nucleotides are TGTGCCAGCTCACCGTCACAGGACCTCTATGGCTACACCTTC. Protein: CASSPSQDLYGYTF.

V usage is TRBV6-5 and J usage is TRBJ2-1, with TRBD2 as a possible D gene (7 bases). Trimming pared 7 bases from V and 6 bases from J, leaving 13 bases between. Germline V gives CDR1 MNHEY, CDR2 SVGAGI. CDR3 length: 13 residues. CDR3 residues: CASKGGGTNEQFF. DNA of the CDR3: TGTGCCAGCAAAGGGGGGGGGACCAATGAGCAGTTCTTC.

V is TRBV7-2 and J is TRBJ2-5; D is uncertain. V shed 6 bases and J shed 2 bases, with 10 bases lying between them. The CDR3 runs 13 residues. Germline V gene data show CDR1 as SGHTA and CDR2 as FQGNSA. This chain's CDR3 is CASRLPPQETQYF. In nucleotides, the CDR3 is TGTGCCAGCAGACTACCACCACAAGAGACCCAGTACTTC.

The chain employs TRBV18 and TRBJ1-1, with D unclear. Germline CDR1 KGHSH, CDR2 LQKENI. The CDR3 sequence is 12 residues long. V lost 4 bases, J lost 7 bases, and 10 bases lay in between. CDR3 sequence (DNA): TGTGCCAGCTCACAGTCCGGGGTTGAAGCTTTCTTT. Its protein product is CASSQSGVEAFF. Combining the CDR3 with reference TRBV18 and TRBJ1-1 gives the whole variable domain NAGVMQNPRHLVRRRGQEARLRCSPMKGHSHVYWYRQLPEEGLKFMVYLQKENIIDESGMPKERFSAEFPKEGPSILRIQQVVRGDSAAYFCASSQSGVEAFFGQGTRLTVV.